Each of the 8 T cell receptor beta chains below was sequenced from the same sample in a study of post-analysis software for immune sequencing data. Study-level findings and limits: Roughly five TRBV segments, including TRBV5-6, TRBV5-1 and TRBV20-1, were more frequent in patients than controls.

Sequencing libraries made from TCR beta cDNA carried unique molecular identifiers. TCRdb used MiXCR to reprocess the PCR reads, holding one entry per CDR3 protein. The table lists roughly 800,000 distinct CDR3 sequences, 25% to 30% of them singletons. No cognate antigen is known for these TCRs. The sample comprised blood. These receptors were collected from a girl aged 10 to 17 with multiple sclerosis.

The V call is TRBV3-1, the J call TRBJ1-6; 10 nucleotides match TRBD1. Germline CDR1 and CDR2: LGHDT and YNNKEL (reference sequence). The CDR3 is 16 amino acids. J lost 14 bases, V lost 4 bases, and 14 bases had no gene match. The CDR3 nucleotides are TGTGCCAGCAGCCCCTTATCCCGGGACAGGGGTCGTTCCCTCCACTTT. Translation gives CASSPLSRDRGRSLHF.

This clonotype was detected a few times. This chain joins TRBV15 and TRBJ1-1; 9 nucleotides line up with TRBD1. CDR1 is LNHNV and CDR2 is YYDKDF in the germline V gene (reference sequence). With V trimmed by 7 bases and J by 5 bases, 11 bases remained unmatched. This CDR3 is 15 amino acids long. The CDR3 DNA sequence: TGTGCCACCAATAATGGACAGGGGCGGTGGACTGAAGCTTTCTTT. Protein: CATNNGQGRWTEAFF.

This clonotype was counted between two and nine times. The chain uses TRBV12-3 or TRBV12-4 and TRBJ1-2; TRBD1 might be the D (5 bases). V shed 5 bases and J shed 6 bases, with 13 bases lying between them. The CDR3 spans 13 residues. The DNA of the CDR3 is TGTGCCAGCAGTCGCCCAGGGTATGATGGCTACACCTTC. Protein sequence: CASSRPGYDGYTF.

The rearrangement links TRBV6-4 to TRBJ2-3; maybe TRBD2 (6 bases). Trimming took off 4 bases at V and 6 bases at J, with 14 bases between the two ends. Germline values: CDR1 MRHNA, CDR2 SNTAGT. This CDR3 has 14 residues. The CDR3 DNA reads as TGTGCCAGCAGTGGCGGGGCCGTGGGGGATACGCAGTATTTT. As protein: CASSGGAVGDTQYF.

The rearrangement uses TRBV20-1 and TRBJ2-5; D is ambiguous. The DNA matches TRBJ2-7 better at its end, which makes the J call doubtful. The germline gives CDR1 DFQATT, CDR2 SNEGSKA (reference sequence). The CDR3 has 13 amino acids. The CDR3 sequence: CSARDQVSYEQYF. The DNA of the CDR3 is TGCAGTGCTAGAGATCAGGTCAGCTACGAGCAGTACTTC.

Ten or more counts support this clonotype. The chain has TRBV29-1 and TRBJ2-1; 7 bases are a match to TRBD2. Germline V lookup: CDR1 SQVTM, CDR2 ANQGSEA. Germline trimming cut 3 bases from V and 4 bases from J; bases unmatched to any gene: 3. The CDR3 sequence is 13 residues long. As DNA, the CDR3 is TGCAGCGTTGAGTGGCGGGAGTACAATGAGCAGTTCTTC. Its protein product is CSVEWREYNEQFF.

The rearrangement joins TRBV7-6 to TRBJ1-1, with D uncertain. Per germline, CDR1 SGHVS and CDR2 FNYEAQ. The CDR3 is 14 residues long. With 6 bases removed from V and 4 bases from J, the gap between germline ends came to 15 bases. The CDR3 reads CASRDLGGSTEAFF. CDR3 bases: TGTGCCAGCAGGGATCTAGGAGGCAGCACTGAAGCTTTCTTT.

This clonotype was found many times. The chain employs TRBV6-2 or TRBV6-3 and TRBJ2-6; TRBD1 aligns across 8 bases. V lost 7 bases and J lost 2; bases outside the gene matches: 4. This CDR3 has 15 amino acids. Germline V CDR1 and CDR2: MNHEY, SVGEGT. The CDR3 sequence is CASTPTGAGANVLTF. The CDR3 bases are TGTGCCAGCACCCCGACAGGGGCTGGGGCCAACGTCCTGACTTTC.